One and the same sample provided the 21 T cell receptor beta chains below, sequenced in a study of graft-versus-host responses after intestinal transplantation. Libraries were prepared by immunoSEQ multiplex PCR; TCRdb keeps only in-frame clonotypes and omits some of them. Among nearly 9,500 clones, about 30% were seen once, and the ten largest hold about 3.1%. Responders that carried the CFSE label, about 200,000 of them, were plated with about 200,000 irradiated, violet-dye-labeled stimulator cells. Sequencing used alloreactive CD8+ T cells from a mixed lymphocyte reaction culture, obtained before transplantation. Documented subset: CFSE-low proliferating T cells sorted from approximately 6-day pre-transplant mixed lymphocyte reaction (GvH or HvG direction). These receptors came from a human patient who was an organ donor for intestinal transplantation.

J is TRBJ2-3 and V is TRBV6-4; TRBD2 aligns across 8 bases. CDR1 and CDR2 from the germline V gene are MRHNA and SNTAGT. The CDR3 sequence is 15 residues long. V shed 3 bases and J 5 bases; nucleotides not matched to a gene: 7. CDR3 loop: CASSESGGPGDTQYF. CDR3 nucleotide sequence: TGTGCCAGCAGTGAATCGGGGGGGCCTGGAGATACGCAGTATTTT.

The chain joins TRBV4-1 to TRBJ2-2; D is unclear. CDR3 length: 14 amino acids. The ends were cut back, 0 bases at V and 6 bases at J, with 8 bases in the middle. The germline gives CDR1 MGHRA, CDR2 YSYEKL. The CDR3: CASSQDRSAGELFF. The CDR3 bases are TGCGCCAGCAGCCAAGACAGGTCGGCCGGGGAGCTGTTTTTT.

The chain carries TRBV21-1 and TRBJ2-3; the D call of TRBD2 is as the table states it, not checked on the DNA. TRBV21-1 represents a pseudogene. The CDR3 totals 12 residues. The CDR3 spells CASIPRGDTQYF. CDR3 bases: TGTGCCAGCATCCCGCGAGGAGATACGCAGTATTTT.

This clone was counted only a few times. The CDR3 coding sequence is TGTGCCAGCAGCTTGGGACAGGTCTCTGGAAACACCATATATTTT. This translates into CASSLGQVSGNTIYF. The rearrangement links TRBV13 to TRBJ1-3; 8 nucleotides match TRBD1. CDR3 length: 15 amino acids. Germline CDR1 and CDR2: PRHDT and FYEKMQ (reference sequence). V trimming: 3 bases; J trimming: 0 bases; junction bases outside the gene matches: 1.

V usage is TRBV29-1 and J usage is TRBJ1-1; D perhaps matches TRBD1 (6 bases). Germline lookup yields CDR1 SQVTM and CDR2 ANQGSEA. The CDR3 is 14 amino acids. Trimming left V 6 bases short and J 3 bases short, with 17 bases between. Here the CDR3 reads CSVYNRRGYTEAFF. The DNA of the CDR3 is TGCAGCGTCTATAACCGCAGGGGCTACACTGAAGCTTTCTTT.

This chain joins TRBV7-2 and TRBJ1-4; tentative D call: TRBD1 (6 bases). CDR3 length: 16 residues. The germline gives CDR1 SGHTA, CDR2 FQGNSA. V lost 6 bases and J lost 2, with 16 bases in between. This CDR3 reads CASRSRRGATNEKLFF. CDR3 DNA: TGTGCCAGCAGATCTCGACGGGGGGCGACTAATGAAAAACTGTTTTTT.

The chain has TRBV6-6 and TRBJ1-6; D not resolved. V lost 6 bases and J lost 9, with 15 bases in between. The CDR3 is made up of 14 amino acids. CDR1 MNHNY and CDR2 SVGAGI come from the germline V gene (reference sequence). CDR3 region: CASSPLHAGSPLHF. The CDR3 DNA sequence: TGTGCCAGCAGCCCTTTGCATGCCGGTTCACCCCTCCACTTT.

This clone is judged medium-sized. V is TRBV7-3 and J is TRBJ1-5; no clear D gene. Germline V gene lookup returns CDR1 SGHTA and CDR2 FQGTGA. The CDR3 has 16 amino acids. V lost 5 bases and J lost 1, with 15 bases in between. CDR3 nucleotides: TGTGCCAGCAGCGTCTTGCGGCCCGGGAGCAATCAGCCCCAGCATTTT. Translation: CASSVLRPGSNQPQHF.

This clone has a handful of counts. The rearrangement joins TRBV7-8 to TRBJ2-1; 8 bases are a match to TRBD2. V gave up 9 bases and J gave up 9 bases; unmatched junction bases: 16. Germline V gene sequence: CDR1 SGHVS, CDR2 FQNEAQ. The CDR3 is 15 residues long. The DNA for the CDR3 is TGTGCCAGTTCCCCCTCTAGCGGGCCAGTTGGTGAGCAGTTCTTC. Translation gives CASSPSSGPVGEQFF.

The V and J genes are TRBV6-6 and TRBJ1-2; the D is unclear. The germline V gene has CDR1 MNHNY and CDR2 SVGAGI (reference sequence). This CDR3 has 15 amino acids. Trimming cost V 4 bases and J 6 bases, with 18 bases left between them. The CDR3 loop is CASSFYFRGPDGYTF. Here the CDR3 DNA reads TGTGCCAGCAGTTTCTATTTCCGGGGTCCAGATGGCTACACCTTC.

V gene TRBV10-3 combines with J gene TRBJ2-7; 7 nucleotides line up with TRBD1. V lost 4 bases, J lost 4 bases, and 13 bases stayed unmatched. In germline, CDR1 is ENHRY, CDR2 SYGVKD. This CDR3 contains 16 residues. CDR3 region: CAISGRVWGQPYEQYF. CDR3 in DNA: TGTGCCATCAGTGGCCGGGTTTGGGGACAGCCTTACGAGCAGTACTTC.

This clone is medium-sized (0.01 to 0.1%) in the sample. The chain recombines TRBV6-5 with TRBJ2-7, with TRBD1 matching over 7 bases. Germline V CDR1 and CDR2: MNHEY, SVGAGI. The CDR3 has 15 residues. V trimming: 0 bases; J trimming: 0 bases; junction bases outside the gene matches: 2. DNA for the CDR3: TGTGCCAGCAGTTACTCGGGGGACAGCTCCTACGAGCAGTACTTC. Translation: CASSYSGDSSYEQYF.

This clone was observed a few times. V is TRBV19 and J is TRBJ2-7; TRBD1 is a possible D gene (5 bases). Germline CDR1 LNHDA, CDR2 SQIVND (reference sequence). The V end lost 1 base, the J end lost 5 bases, and 15 bases lay between the germline ends. This CDR3 has 15 residues. The CDR3, as DNA: TGTGCCAGTAGTATAGGTAGGGCAGGGATTAACGAGCAGTACTTC. Its translation: CASSIGRAGINEQYF.

The chain employs TRBV5-4 and TRBJ2-7; 10 positions agree with TRBD1. With 4 bases clipped from V and 5 bases from J, the junction kept 9 bases outside the gene matches. CDR3 length equals 15 residues. Germline lookup yields CDR1 SGHNT and CDR2 YYREEE (reference sequence). This CDR3 reads CASSVTGTGVHEQYF. CDR3 nucleotides: TGTGCCAGCAGCGTAACCGGGACAGGGGTCCACGAGCAGTACTTC.

Relative to its sample, this clone is medium-sized. This sequence joins TRBV27 and TRBJ2-2; D possibly corresponds to TRBD2 (6 bases). Germline V gene lookup returns CDR1 MNHEY and CDR2 SMNVEV (reference sequence). Trimming took 3 bases from V and 8 from J, leaving 10 bases between them. This CDR3 has 13 residues. CDR3: CASSFGAGGELFF. In nucleotides, the CDR3 is TGTGCCAGCAGTTTTGGGGCGGGAGGGGAGCTGTTTTTT.

This clone rates as medium-sized. The chain couples TRBV2 to TRBJ2-1; a possible D gene is TRBD2 (7 bases). Deletions cut 2 bases from V and 2 bases from J, with 16 bases between. CDR3 length: 17 residues. Germline lookup yields CDR1 SNHLY and CDR2 FYNNEI. In DNA form, the CDR3 reads TGTGCCAGCAGTGAAAGTGCTTGGGGGGGGCCCTACAATGAGCAGTTCTTC. This encodes CASSESAWGGPYNEQFF. The full variable domain, rest sourced from reference TRBV2 and TRBJ2-1, is EPEVTQTPSHQVTQMGQEVILRCVPISNHLYFYWYRQILGQKVEFLVSFYNNEISEKSEIFDDQFSVERPDGSNFTLKIRSTKLEDSAMYFCASSESAWGGPYNEQFFGPGTRLTVL.

The chain is built from TRBV14 and TRBJ2-1; TRBD1 agrees at 7 bases. J lost 8 bases, V lost 3 bases, and 16 bases had no gene match. Per germline, CDR1 SGHDN and CDR2 FVKESK. The CDR3 sequence is 17 residues long. The CDR3 sequence: CASSHPGTVPNFDEQFF. The CDR3 DNA follows: TGTGCCAGCAGCCACCCTGGGACAGTACCCAATTTTGATGAGCAGTTCTTC.

V and J are TRBV6-1 and TRBJ1-2, with TRBD1 as a possible D gene (6 bases). Trimming left V 5 bases short and J 4 bases short, with 11 bases between. Per the germline V gene, CDR1 is MNHNS and CDR2 is SASEGT. This CDR3 is 13 amino acids long. CDR3 in amino acids: CASSYTGSYGYTF. The CDR3 region has the DNA TGTGCCAGCAGTTATACAGGGAGCTATGGCTACACCTTC.

The chain links TRBV7-2 to TRBJ2-7; a weak D match, TRBD2 (7 bases). V was clipped by 7 bases and J by 7 bases, with 23 bases between them. This CDR3 region has 15 residues. Germline V lookup: CDR1 SGHTA, CDR2 FQGNSA. CDR3 amino acids: CASTPQDGGRWEQYF. The CDR3 nucleotides are TGTGCCAGCACGCCTCAAGACGGGGGGCGCTGGGAGCAGTACTTC.

This clone rates as medium-sized (0.01 to 0.1%). The chain's CDR3 is CASSPSGGAYEQYF. In DNA, the CDR3 is TGTGCCAGCAGCCCCAGTGGGGGGGCCTACGAGCAGTACTTC. The chain employs TRBV9 and TRBJ2-7, with 7 nucleotides matching TRBD2. V lost 4 bases, J lost 2 bases, and 6 bases stayed unmatched. Germline loops: CDR1 SGDLS, CDR2 YYNGEE. The CDR3 is made up of 14 amino acids.

By frequency in the sample, this clone is medium-sized. This chain connects TRBV5-6 to TRBJ1-2, with 10 bases fitting TRBD1. The CDR3 covers 15 residues. With V trimmed by 4 bases and J by 6 bases, 9 bases remained unmatched. Germline CDR1 and CDR2: SGHDT and YYEEEE. The CDR3, as DNA: TGTGCCAGCAGCCAGACAGGGGGCGCGGGTCATGGCTACACCTTC. Translation gives CASSQTGGAGHGYTF.